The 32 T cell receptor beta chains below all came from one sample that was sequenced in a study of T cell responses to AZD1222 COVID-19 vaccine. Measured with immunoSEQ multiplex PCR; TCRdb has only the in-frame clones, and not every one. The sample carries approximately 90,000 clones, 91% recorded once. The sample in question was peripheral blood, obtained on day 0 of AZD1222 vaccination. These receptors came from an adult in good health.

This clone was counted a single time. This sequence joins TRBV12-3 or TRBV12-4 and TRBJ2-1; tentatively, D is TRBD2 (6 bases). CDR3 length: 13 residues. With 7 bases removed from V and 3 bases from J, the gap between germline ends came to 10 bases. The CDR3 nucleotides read TGTGCCAGCACTCCGGGACTCTACAATGAGCAGTTCTTC. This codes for CASTPGLYNEQFF.

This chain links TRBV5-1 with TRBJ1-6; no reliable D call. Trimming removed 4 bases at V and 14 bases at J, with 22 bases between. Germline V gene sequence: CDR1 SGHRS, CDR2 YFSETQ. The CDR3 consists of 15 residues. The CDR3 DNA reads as TGCGCCAGCAGCACGGACCCCGGACGGCCCGTGGCCCTCCACTTT. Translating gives CASSTDPGRPVALHF.

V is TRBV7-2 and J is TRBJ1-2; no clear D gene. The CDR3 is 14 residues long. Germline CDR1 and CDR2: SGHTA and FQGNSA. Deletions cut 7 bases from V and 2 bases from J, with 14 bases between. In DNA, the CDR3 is TGTGCCAGCAATCGGCCAACAGAGAACTATGGCTACACCTTC. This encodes CASNRPTENYGYTF.

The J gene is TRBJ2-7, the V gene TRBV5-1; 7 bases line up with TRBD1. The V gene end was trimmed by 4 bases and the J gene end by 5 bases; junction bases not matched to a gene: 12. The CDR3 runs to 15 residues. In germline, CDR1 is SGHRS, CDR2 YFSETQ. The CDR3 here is CASSLRQGHQDEQYF. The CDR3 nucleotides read TGCGCCAGCAGCCTGCGACAGGGACATCAGGACGAGCAGTACTTC.

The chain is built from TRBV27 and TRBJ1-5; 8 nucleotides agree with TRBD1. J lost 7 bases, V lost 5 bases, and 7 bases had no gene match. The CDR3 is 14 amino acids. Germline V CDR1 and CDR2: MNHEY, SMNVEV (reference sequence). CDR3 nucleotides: TGTGCCAGCAGTGTACAGGGGGGCGTCCAGCCCCAGCATTTT. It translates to CASSVQGGVQPQHF.

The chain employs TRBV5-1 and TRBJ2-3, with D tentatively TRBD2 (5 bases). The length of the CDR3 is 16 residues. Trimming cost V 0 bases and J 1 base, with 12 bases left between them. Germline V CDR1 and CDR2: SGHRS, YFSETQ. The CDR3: CASSLASVARTDTQYF. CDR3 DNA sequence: TGCGCCAGCAGCTTGGCCTCGGTAGCGCGCACAGATACGCAGTATTTT.

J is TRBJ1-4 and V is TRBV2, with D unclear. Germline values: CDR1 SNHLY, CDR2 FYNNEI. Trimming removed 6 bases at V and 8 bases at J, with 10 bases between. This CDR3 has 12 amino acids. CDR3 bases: TGTGCCAGCAGCCCCGAGTCAGAAAAACTGTTTTTT. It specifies CASSPESEKLFF. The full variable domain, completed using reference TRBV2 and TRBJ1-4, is EPEVTQTPSHQVTQMGQEVILRCVPISNHLYFYWYRQILGQKVEFLVSFYNNEISEKSEIFDDQFSVERPDGSNFTLKIRSTKLEDSAMYFCASSPESEKLFFGSGTQLSVL.

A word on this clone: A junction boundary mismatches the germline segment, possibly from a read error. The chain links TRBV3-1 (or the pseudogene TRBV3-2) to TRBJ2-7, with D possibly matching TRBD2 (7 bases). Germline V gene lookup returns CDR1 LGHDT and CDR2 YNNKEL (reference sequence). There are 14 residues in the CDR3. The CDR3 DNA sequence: TGTGCCAGCAGCCAAGGGTTGGGGGGGGACACTCGCGACTTC. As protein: CASSQGLGGDTRDF.

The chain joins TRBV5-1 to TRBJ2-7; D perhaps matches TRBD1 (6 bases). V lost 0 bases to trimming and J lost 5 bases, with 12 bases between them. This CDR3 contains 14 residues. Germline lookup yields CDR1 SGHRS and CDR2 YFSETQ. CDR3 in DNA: TGCGCCAGCAGCTTGGACAGGGCTAGCAACGAGCAGTACTTC. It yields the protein CASSLDRASNEQYF.

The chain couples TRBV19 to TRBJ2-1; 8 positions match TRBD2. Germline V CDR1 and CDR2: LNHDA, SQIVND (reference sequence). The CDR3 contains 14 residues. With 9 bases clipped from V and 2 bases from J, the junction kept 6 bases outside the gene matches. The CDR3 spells CASALGGAYNEQFF. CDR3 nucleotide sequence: TGTGCCAGCGCCCTCGGGGGGGCCTACAATGAGCAGTTCTTC.

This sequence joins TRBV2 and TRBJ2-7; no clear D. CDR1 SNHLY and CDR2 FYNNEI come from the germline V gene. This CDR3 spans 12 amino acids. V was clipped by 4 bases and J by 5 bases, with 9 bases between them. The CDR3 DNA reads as TGTGCCAGCAGTGCTCAAGGACACGAGCAGTACTTC. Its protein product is CASSAQGHEQYF.

The chain's CDR3 is CASSKRTGHQETQYF. In nucleotides, the CDR3 is TGTGCCAGCAGCAAACGGACAGGGCACCAAGAGACCCAGTACTTC. The V call is TRBV9, the J call TRBJ2-5; 8 positions agree with TRBD1. J lost 0 bases, V lost 4 bases, and 5 bases had no gene match. Germline values: CDR1 SGDLS, CDR2 YYNGEE. CDR3 length: 15 amino acids.

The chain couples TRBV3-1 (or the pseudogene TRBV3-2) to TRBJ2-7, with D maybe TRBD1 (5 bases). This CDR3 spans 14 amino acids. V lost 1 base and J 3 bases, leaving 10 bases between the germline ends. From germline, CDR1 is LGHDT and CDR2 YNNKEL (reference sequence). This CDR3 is CASSQANRIYEQYF. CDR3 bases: TGTGCCAGCAGCCAAGCTAACAGGATCTACGAGCAGTACTTC.

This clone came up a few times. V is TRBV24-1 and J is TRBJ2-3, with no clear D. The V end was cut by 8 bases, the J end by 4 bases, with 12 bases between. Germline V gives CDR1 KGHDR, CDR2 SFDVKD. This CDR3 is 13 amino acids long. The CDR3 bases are TGTGCCACCACCGGCAGTGGTTCAGATACGCAGTATTTT. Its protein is CATTGSGSDTQYF.

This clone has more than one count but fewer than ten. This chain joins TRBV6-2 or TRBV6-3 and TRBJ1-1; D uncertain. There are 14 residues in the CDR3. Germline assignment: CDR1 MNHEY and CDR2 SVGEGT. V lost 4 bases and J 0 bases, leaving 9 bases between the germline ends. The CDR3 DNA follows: TGTGCCAGCAGTTTAAACAGCTTGAACACTGAAGCTTTCTTT. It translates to CASSLNSLNTEAFF.

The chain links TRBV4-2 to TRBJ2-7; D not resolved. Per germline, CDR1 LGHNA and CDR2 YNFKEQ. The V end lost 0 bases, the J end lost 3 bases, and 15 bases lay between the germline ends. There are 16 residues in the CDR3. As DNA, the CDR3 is TGTGCCAGCAGCCAAGATCTGACGAGCGCGCTCTACGAGCAGTACTTC. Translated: CASSQDLTSALYEQYF.

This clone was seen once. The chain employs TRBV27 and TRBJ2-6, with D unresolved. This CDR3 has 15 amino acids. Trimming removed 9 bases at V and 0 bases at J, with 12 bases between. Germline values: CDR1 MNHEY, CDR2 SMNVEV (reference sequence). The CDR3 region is CASGQVRSGANVLTF. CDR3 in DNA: TGTGCCAGTGGGCAAGTCCGCTCTGGGGCCAACGTCCTGACTTTC.

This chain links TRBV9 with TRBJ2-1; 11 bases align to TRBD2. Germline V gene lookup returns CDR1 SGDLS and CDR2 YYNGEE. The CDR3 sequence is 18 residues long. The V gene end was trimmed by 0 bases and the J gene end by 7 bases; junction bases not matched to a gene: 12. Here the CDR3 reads CASSVAGLAGGIGNEQFF. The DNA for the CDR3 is TGTGCCAGCAGCGTAGCTGGGCTAGCGGGAGGAATAGGAAATGAGCAGTTCTTC.

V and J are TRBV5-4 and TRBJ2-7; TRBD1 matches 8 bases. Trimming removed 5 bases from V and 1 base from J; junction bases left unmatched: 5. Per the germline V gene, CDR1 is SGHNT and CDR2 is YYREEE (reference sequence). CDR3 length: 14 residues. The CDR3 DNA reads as TGTGCCAGCAGGCCCCGGACAGGGTCCTACGAGCAGTACTTC. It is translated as CASRPRTGSYEQYF.

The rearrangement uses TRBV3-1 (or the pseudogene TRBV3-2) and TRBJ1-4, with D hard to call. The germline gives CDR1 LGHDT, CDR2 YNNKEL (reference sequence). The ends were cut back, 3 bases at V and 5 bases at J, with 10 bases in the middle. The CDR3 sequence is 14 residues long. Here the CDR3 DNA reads TGTGCCAGCAGCCACGGTCAGAGAAATGAAAAACTGTTTTTT. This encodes CASSHGQRNEKLFF.

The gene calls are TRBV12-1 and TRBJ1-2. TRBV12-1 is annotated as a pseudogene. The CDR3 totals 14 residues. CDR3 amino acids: CASSSGGGTRGYTF. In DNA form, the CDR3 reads TGTGCCAGCAGTTCCGGAGGGGGTACCCGAGGCTACACCTTC.

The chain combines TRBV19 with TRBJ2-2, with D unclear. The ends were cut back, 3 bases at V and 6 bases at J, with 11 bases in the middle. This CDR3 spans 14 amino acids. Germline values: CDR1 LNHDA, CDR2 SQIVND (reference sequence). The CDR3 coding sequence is TGTGCCAGTAGTATGGCGGTGCAGCCCGGGGAGCTGTTTTTT. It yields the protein CASSMAVQPGELFF.

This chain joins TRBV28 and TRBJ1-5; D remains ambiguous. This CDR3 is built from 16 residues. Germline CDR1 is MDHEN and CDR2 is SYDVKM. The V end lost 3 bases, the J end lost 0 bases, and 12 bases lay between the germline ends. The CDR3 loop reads CASSFDRWYSNQPQHF. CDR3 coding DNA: TGTGCCAGCAGTTTCGACCGCTGGTATAGCAATCAGCCCCAGCATTTT.

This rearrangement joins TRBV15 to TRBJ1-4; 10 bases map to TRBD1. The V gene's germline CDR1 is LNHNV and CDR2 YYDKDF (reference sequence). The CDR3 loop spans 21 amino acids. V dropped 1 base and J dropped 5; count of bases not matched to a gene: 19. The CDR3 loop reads CATSRVRGSGQGIMRNEKLFF. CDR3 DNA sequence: TGTGCCACCAGCAGAGTTAGGGGGTCGGGACAGGGGATTATGCGAAATGAAAAACTGTTTTTT.

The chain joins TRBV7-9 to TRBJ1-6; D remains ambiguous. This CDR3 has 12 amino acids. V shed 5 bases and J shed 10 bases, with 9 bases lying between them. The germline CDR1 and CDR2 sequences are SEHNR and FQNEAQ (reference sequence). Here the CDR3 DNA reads TGTGCCAGCAGCCGTCAACGATCACCCCTCCACTTT. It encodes CASSRQRSPLHF. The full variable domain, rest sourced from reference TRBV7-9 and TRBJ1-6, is DTGVSQNPRHKITKRGQNVTFRCDPISEHNRLYWYRQTLGQGPEFLTYFQNEAQLEKSRLLSDRFSAERPKGSFSTLEIQRTEQGDSAMYLCASSRQRSPLHFGNGTRLTVT.

The CDR3 here is CATSRIYNEQFF. For the CDR3, the DNA is TGTGCCACCAGCAGGATATACAATGAGCAGTTCTTC. V usage is TRBV15 and J usage is TRBJ2-1; D is ambiguous. The germline V gene encodes CDR1 LNHNV and CDR2 YYDKDF (reference sequence). Deletions cut 3 bases from V and 4 bases from J, with 4 bases between. The CDR3 totals 12 residues.

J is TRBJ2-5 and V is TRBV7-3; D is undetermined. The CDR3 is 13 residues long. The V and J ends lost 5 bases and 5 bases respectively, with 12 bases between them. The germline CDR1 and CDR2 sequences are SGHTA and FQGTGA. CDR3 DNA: TGTGCCAGCAGCCCCACTGGCTGGGAGACCCAGTACTTC. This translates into CASSPTGWETQYF.

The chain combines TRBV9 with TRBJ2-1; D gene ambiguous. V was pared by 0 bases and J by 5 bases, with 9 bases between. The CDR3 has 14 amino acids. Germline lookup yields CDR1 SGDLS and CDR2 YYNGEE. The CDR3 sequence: CASSVVPGDNEQFF. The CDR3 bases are TGTGCCAGCAGCGTAGTACCAGGAGACAATGAGCAGTTCTTC.

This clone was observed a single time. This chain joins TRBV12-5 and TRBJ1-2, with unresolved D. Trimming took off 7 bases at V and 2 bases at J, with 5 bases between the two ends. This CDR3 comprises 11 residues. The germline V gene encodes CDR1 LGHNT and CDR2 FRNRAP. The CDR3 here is CASAANYGYTF. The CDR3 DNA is TGTGCTAGTGCCGCGAACTATGGCTACACCTTC.

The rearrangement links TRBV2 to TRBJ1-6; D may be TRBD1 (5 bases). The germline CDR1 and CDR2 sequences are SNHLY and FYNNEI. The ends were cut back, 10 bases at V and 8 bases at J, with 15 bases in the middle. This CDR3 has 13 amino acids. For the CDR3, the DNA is TGTGCCACCTCCGGGGCGCCTGATTCACCCCTCCACTTT. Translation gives CATSGAPDSPLHF.

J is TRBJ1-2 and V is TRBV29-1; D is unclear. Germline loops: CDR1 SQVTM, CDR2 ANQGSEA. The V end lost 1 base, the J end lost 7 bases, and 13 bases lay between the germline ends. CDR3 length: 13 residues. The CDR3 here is CSVEVSQVGGYTF. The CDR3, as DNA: TGCAGCGTTGAAGTGTCCCAAGTAGGTGGCTACACCTTC.

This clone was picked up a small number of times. CDR3 DNA sequence: TGTGCCAGCAGTCGCACAGGGGTTGAAACCGGGGAGCTGTTTTTT. Encoded protein: CASSRTGVETGELFF. The chain carries TRBV6-5 and TRBJ2-2; 7 nucleotides align to TRBD1. Germline-derived CDR1 and CDR2 are MNHEY and SVGAGI. CDR3 length: 15 amino acids. The ends lost 5 bases at V and 5 bases at J; junction bases unmatched: 8.